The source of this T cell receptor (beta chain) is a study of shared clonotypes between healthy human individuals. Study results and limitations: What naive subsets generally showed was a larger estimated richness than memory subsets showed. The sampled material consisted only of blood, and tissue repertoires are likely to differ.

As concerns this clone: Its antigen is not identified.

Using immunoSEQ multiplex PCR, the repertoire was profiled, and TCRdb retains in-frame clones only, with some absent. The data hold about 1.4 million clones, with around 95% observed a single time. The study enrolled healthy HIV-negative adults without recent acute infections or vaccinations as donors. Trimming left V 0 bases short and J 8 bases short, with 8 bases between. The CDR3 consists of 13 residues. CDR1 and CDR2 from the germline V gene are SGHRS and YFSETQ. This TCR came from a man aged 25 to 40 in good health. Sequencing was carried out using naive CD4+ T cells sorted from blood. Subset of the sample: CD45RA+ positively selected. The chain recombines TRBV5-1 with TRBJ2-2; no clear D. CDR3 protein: CASSLGPEGELFF. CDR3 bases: TGCGCCAGCAGCTTGGGGCCTGAGGGGGAGCTGTTTTTT. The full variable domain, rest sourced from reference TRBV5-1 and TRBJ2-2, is KAGVTQTPRYLIKTRGQQVTLSCSPISGHRSVSWYQQTPGQGLQFLFEYFSETQRNKGNFPGRFSGRQFSNSRSEMNVSTLELGDSALYLCASSLGPEGELFFGEGSRLTVL.